This T cell receptor beta chain originates from a study of early T cells in non-severe SARS-CoV-2 infection. Background on the study: Chains stayed unpaired after sequencing of bulk RNA from unsorted whole blood.

Regarding this clonotype: The antigen is undetermined. One junction end does not reproduce the germline sequence, and a read error may be involved.

CDR1 is SGHAT and CDR2 is FQNNGV in the germline V gene. The CDR3 is 10 amino acids. Unique molecular identifiers tagged individual cDNA molecules. TCRdb re-analysed the 5' RACE reads in MiXCR, keeping a single row per CDR3 protein. Here the sample spans 65,000 to 95,000 distinct CDR3 sequences, roughly 13% being singletons. Study conclusions and caveats: The VDJdb matching leaned toward anti-spike CD8 responses and overlooked private and CD4 specificities.

Sequencing was done on a sample of whole blood. This sequence was found in an adult who was a healthcare worker with PCR-confirmed SARS-CoV-2 infection or an uninfected control (not recorded which). The chain has TRBV11-2 and TRBJ2-2; D remains unclear. The CDR3 sequence: CASGLGELFF. CDR3 nucleotides: TGTGCCAGCGGCTTAGGGGAGCTGTTTTTT.